This T cell receptor (beta chain) originates from a study of response to subunit inactivated influenza vaccine. One entry per CDR3 protein, called by TCRdb with MiXCR from the RT-PCR reads. The profile covers 550,000 to 650,000 distinct CDR3 sequences, with 10% to 15% appearing a single time and roughly 10% taken by the ten largest. Germline V gene data show CDR1 as GTSNPN and CDR2 as SVGIG (reference sequence). V dropped 3 bases and J dropped 3 bases, with 11 bases sitting between them. This CDR3 region has 13 residues. This clonotype was observed once. The chain joins TRBV30 to TRBJ2-5; D remains ambiguous. This TCR derives from a man aged 50 or older who received an inactivated influenza vaccine. This specimen consisted of PBMCs from blood, obtained on the day of vaccination. CDR3 DNA sequence: TGTGCCTGGAGACCAAGCCCTAAAGAGACCCAGTACTTC. Protein sequence: CAWRPSPKETQYF. The variable domain in full, with the rest retrieved from reference TRBV30 and TRBJ2-5, is SQTIHQWPATLVQPVGSPLSLECTVEGTSNPNLYWYRQAAGRGLQLLFYSVGIGQISSEVPQNLSASRPQDRQFILSSKKLLLSDSGFYLCAWRPSPKETQYFGPGTRLLVL.